This T cell receptor (beta chain) derives from a study of regulatory T cells in long-lasting Graves disease. Turning to the study itself: Persistent cases were those of Graves' disease that involved over 5 years of antithyroid drugs with positive TSH receptor antibodies.

CDR3 length: 12 amino acids. V shed 6 bases and J shed 3 bases, with 9 bases lying between them. Germline-derived CDR1 and CDR2 are MDHEN and SYDVKM. Regarding the study as a whole: With persistent disease, TRBV28, TRBJ1-2 and TRBJ2-5 were the favored segments. Among the persistent patients, 2,741 public clonotypes were shared, more than the approximately 1,000 shared among new patients. Persistent-disease Graves' patients showed less TCR diversity than new cases.

Time point of the sample: persistent/refractory GD, antithyroid drugs over 5 years with positive TRAb. From RNA extracted from PBMCs, the TCR library was made. Building the TCR beta libraries relied on iRepertoire HTBI primers, and CDR3 regions underwent Arm-PCR. Using its own MiXCR run on the multiplex PCR reads, TCRdb lists one record per CDR3 protein. The table shows 700,000 or so distinct CDR3 sequences, with approximately 31% occurring only once. With respect to this clonotype: What it binds is not known.

The chain carries TRBV28 and TRBJ2-7; a possible D gene is TRBD2 (6 bases). Here the sequenced sample was peripheral blood mononuclear cells (PBMCs), taken when the disease was refractory, from a patient treated with antithyroid drugs. The TCR comes from a female donor with Graves disease. CDR3 region: CASRGTFYEQYF. The CDR3 nucleotides are TGTGCCAGCAGGGGGACTTTCTACGAGCAGTACTTC. Combining the CDR3 with reference TRBV28 and TRBJ2-7 gives the whole variable domain DVKVTQSSRYLVKRTGEKVFLECVQDMDHENMFWYRQDPGLGLRLIYFSYDVKMKEKGDIPEGYSVSREKKERFSLILESASTNQTSMYLCASRGTFYEQYFGPGTRLTVT.